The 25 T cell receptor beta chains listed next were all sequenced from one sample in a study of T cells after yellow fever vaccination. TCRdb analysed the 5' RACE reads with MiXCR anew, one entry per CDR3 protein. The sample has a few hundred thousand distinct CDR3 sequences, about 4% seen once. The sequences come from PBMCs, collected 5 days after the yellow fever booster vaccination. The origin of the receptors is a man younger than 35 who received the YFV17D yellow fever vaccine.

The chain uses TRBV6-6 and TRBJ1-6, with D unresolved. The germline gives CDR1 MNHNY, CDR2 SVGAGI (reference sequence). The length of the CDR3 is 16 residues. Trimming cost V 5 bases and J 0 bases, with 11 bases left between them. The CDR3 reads CASSQDGSSYNSPLHF. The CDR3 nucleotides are TGTGCCAGCAGTCAGGACGGGAGCTCCTATAATTCACCCCTCCACTTT.

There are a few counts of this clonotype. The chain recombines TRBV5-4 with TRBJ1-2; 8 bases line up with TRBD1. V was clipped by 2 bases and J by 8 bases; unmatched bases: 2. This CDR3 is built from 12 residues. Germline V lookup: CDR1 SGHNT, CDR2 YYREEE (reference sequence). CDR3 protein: CASSFDRGGYTF. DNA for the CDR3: TGTGCCAGCAGCTTCGACAGGGGAGGCTACACCTTC.

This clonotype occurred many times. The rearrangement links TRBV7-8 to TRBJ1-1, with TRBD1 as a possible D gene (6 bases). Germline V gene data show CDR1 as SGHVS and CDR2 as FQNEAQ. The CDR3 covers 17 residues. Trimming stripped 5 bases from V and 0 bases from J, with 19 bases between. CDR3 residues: CASSRGRGIPLNTEAFF. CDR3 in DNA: TGTGCCAGCAGCCGGGGGCGGGGAATCCCCCTGAACACTGAAGCTTTCTTT.

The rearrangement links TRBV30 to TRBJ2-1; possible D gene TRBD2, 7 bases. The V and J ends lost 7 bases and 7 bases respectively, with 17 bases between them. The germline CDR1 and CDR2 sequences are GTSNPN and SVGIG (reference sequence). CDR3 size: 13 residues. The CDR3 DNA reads TGTGCCTACTGGCGGGGGACAAGTAATGAGCAGTTCTTC. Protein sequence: CAYWRGTSNEQFF.

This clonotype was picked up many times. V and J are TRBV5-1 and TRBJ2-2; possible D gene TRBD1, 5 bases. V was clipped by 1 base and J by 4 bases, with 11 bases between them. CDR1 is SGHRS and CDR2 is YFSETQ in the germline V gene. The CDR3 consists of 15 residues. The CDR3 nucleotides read TGCGCCAGCAGCTTGCACAGGCAATCCACCGGGGAGCTGTTTTTT. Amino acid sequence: CASSLHRQSTGELFF.

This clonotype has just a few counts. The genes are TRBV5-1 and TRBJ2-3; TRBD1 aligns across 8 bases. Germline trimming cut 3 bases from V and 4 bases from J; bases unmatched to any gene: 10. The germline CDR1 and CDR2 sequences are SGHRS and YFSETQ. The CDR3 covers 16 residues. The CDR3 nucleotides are TGCGCCAGCAGCTCCGACAGGGGTTTGAGCCCAGATACGCAGTATTTT. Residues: CASSSDRGLSPDTQYF.

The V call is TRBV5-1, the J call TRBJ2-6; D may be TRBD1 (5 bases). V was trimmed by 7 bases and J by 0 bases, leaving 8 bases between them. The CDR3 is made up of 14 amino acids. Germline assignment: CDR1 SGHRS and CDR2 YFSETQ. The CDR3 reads CASDSDSGANVLTF. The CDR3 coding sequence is TGCGCCAGCGACAGCGACTCTGGGGCCAACGTCCTGACTTTC.

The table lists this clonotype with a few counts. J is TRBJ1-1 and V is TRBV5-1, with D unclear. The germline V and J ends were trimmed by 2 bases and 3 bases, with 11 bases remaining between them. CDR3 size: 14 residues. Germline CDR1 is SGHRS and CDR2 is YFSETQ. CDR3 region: CASSLEVGYTEAFF. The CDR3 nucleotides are TGCGCCAGCAGCTTAGAAGTGGGGTACACTGAAGCTTTCTTT.

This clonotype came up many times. The CDR3 bases are TGTGCCAGCAGCTATGGACAGGGGCAGCAGTACGTC. Translated: CASSYGQGQQYV. V gene TRBV7-9 combines with J gene TRBJ2-7, with TRBD1 matching 9 bases. The CDR3 runs 12 residues. The germline gives CDR1 SEHNR, CDR2 FQNEAQ (reference sequence). Trimming took 4 bases from V and 8 from J; bases not matched to a gene: 3.

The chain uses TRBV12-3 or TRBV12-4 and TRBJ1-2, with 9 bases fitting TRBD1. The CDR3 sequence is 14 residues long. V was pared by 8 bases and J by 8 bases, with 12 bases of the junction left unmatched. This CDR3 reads CASVLQGARVGYTF. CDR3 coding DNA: TGTGCCAGCGTATTACAGGGGGCAAGAGTGGGCTACACCTTC.

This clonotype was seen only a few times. CDR3 DNA: TGTGCCAGCAGTCCCTGGACAGGGCGGGACGGCTACACCTTC. Translated, it gives CASSPWTGRDGYTF. This rearrangement joins TRBV6-2 or TRBV6-3 to TRBJ1-2, with 8 bases lining up with TRBD1. CDR1 is MNHEY and CDR2 is SVGEGT in the germline V gene. The length of the CDR3 is 14 residues. V lost 5 bases and J lost 8; bases outside the gene matches: 10.

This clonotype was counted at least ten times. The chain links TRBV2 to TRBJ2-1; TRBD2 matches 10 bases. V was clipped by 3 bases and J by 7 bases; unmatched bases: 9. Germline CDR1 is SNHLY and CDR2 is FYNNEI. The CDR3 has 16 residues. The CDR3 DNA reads TGTGCCAGCAGTGAGGTAGTGGCTAGCGGGGGTAATGAGCAGTTCTTC. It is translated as CASSEVVASGGNEQFF.

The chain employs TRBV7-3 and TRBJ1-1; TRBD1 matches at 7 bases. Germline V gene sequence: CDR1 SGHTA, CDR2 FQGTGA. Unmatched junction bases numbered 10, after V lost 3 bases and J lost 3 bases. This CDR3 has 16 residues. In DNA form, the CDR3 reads TGTGCCAGCAGCTTTCATGGAAACAGGGGAGACACTGAAGCTTTCTTT. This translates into CASSFHGNRGDTEAFF. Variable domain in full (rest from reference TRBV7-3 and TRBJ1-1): GAGVSQTPSNKVTEKGKYVELRCDPISGHTALYWYRQSLGQGPEFLIYFQGTGAADDSGLPNDRFFAVRPEGSVSTLKIQRTERGDSAVYLCASSFHGNRGDTEAFFGQGTRLTVV.

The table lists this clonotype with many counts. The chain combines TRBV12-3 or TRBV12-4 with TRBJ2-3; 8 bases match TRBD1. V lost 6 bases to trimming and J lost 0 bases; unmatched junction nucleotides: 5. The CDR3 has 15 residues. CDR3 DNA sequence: TGTGCCAGCAGCCCTGACAGGGGAAGCACAGATACGCAGTATTTT. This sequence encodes CASSPDRGSTDTQYF.

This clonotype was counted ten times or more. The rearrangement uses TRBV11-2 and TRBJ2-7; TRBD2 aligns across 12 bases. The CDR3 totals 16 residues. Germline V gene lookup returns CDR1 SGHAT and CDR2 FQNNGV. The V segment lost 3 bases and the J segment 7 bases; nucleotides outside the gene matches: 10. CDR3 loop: CASSLNPSGGAGEQYF. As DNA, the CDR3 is TGTGCCAGCAGCTTGAACCCTAGCGGGGGGGCCGGTGAGCAGTACTTC.

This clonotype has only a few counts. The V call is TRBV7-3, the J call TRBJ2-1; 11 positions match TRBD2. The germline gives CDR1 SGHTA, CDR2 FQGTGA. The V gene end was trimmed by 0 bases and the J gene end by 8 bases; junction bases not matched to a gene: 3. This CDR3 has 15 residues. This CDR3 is CASSLTRGLADEQFF. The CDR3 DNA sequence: TGTGCCAGCAGCTTAACGAGGGGACTAGCGGATGAGCAGTTCTTC.

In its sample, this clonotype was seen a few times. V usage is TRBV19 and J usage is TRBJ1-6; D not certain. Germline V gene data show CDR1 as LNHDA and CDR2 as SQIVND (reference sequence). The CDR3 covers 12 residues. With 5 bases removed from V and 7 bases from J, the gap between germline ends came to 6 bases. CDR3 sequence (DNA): TGTGCCAGTAGTGCGGAAAATTCACCCCTCCACTTT. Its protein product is CASSAENSPLHF.

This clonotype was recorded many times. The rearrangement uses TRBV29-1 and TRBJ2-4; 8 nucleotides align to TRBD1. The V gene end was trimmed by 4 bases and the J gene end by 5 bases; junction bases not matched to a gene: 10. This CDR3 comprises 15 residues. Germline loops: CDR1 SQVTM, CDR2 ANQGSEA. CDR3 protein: CSVALGQVSENIQYF. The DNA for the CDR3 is TGCAGCGTTGCGTTGGGACAGGTCTCGGAAAACATTCAGTACTTC.

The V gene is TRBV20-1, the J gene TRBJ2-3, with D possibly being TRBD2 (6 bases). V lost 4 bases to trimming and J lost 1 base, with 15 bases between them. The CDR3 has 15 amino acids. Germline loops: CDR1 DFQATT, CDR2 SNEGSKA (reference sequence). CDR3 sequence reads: CSANHPGEGTDTQYF. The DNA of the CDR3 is TGCAGTGCTAATCATCCGGGAGAGGGCACAGATACGCAGTATTTT.

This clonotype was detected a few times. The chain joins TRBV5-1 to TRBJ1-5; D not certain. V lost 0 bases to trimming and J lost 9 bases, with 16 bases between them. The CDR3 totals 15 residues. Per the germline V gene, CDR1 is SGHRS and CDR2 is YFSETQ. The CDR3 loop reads CASSLVSSAEGPQHF. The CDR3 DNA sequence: TGCGCCAGCAGCTTGGTTAGTTCGGCAGAGGGGCCCCAGCATTTT.

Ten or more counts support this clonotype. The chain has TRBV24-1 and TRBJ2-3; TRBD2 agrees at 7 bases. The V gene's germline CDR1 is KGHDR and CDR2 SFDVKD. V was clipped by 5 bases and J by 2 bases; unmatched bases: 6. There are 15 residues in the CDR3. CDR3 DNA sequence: TGTGCCACCAGTGCAGCGGGGATAAACACAGATACGCAGTATTTT. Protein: CATSAAGINTDTQYF.

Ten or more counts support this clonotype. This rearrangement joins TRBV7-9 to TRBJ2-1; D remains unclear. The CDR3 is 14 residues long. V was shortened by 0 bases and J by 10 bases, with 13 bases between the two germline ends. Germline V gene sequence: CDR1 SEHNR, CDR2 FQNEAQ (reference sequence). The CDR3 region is CASSLASGRSEQFF. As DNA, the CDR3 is TGTGCCAGCAGCTTAGCTTCTGGAAGGTCGGAGCAGTTCTTC.

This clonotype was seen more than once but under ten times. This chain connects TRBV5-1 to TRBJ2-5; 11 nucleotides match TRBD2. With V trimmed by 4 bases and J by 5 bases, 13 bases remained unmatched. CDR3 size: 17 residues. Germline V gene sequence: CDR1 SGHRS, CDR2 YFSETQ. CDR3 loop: CASSNLAGGGASETQYF. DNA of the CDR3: TGCGCCAGCAGCAACCTAGCGGGGGGAGGTGCTAGCGAGACCCAGTACTTC.

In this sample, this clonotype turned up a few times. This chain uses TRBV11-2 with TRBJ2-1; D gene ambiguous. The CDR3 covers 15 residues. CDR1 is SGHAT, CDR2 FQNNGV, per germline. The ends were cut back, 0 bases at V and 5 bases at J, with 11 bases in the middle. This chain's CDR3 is CASSLDPDGDNEQFF. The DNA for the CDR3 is TGTGCCAGCAGCTTAGATCCTGACGGCGACAATGAGCAGTTCTTC.

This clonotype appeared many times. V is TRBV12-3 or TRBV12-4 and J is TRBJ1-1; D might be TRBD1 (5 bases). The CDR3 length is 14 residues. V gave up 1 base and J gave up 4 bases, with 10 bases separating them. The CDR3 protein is CASSLVGGGTEAFF. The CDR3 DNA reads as TGTGCCAGCAGTTTAGTTGGGGGGGGCACTGAAGCTTTCTTT.